These 3 T cell receptor beta chains were all obtained from the same sample, sequenced in a study of T cell repertoires in cytomegalovirus infection. TCRdb re-called the reads through MiXCR, storing one row per CDR3 protein. The table shows about 830,000 distinct CDR3 sequences, with approximately 29% occurring only once. Antigens for these TCRs are unknown. The input for sequencing was cultured CD8+ T cells from PBMCs, taken from culture after CMV antigen stimulation. The receptors stem from a human donor in good health (CMV status not recorded). Some clones in this sample may be carry-over from other donors' samples.

This clonotype was observed a few times. Sequence at one end of the junction differs from germline and may be a read error. The J gene is TRBJ1-5, the V gene TRBV19; a possible D gene is TRBD1 (5 bases). CDR1 LNHDA and CDR2 SQIVND come from the germline V gene (reference sequence). This CDR3 contains 16 residues. CDR3 nucleotide sequence: TGTGCCAGTACTATATCTTTGAGGGGAGAGGGGTCCGCGCAGCATTTT. Translating it yields CASTISLRGEGSAQHF. Full variable domain (missing parts from reference TRBV19 and TRBJ1-5): DGGITQSPKYLFRKEGQNVTLSCEQNLNHDAMYWYRQDPGQGLRLIYYSQIVNDFQKGDIAEGYSVSREKKESFPLTVTSAQKNPTAFYLCASTISLRGEGSAQHFGDGTRLSIL.

The chain is built from TRBV4-1 and TRBJ1-1, with no clear D. Trimming removed 1 base at V and 0 bases at J, with 9 bases between. The germline CDR1 and CDR2 sequences are MGHRA and YSYEKL. This CDR3 region has 15 residues. This CDR3 is CASSQGSGVNTEAFF. The CDR3 DNA reads as TGCGCCAGCAGCCAAGGGTCTGGGGTGAACACTGAAGCTTTCTTT.

V and J are TRBV27 and TRBJ1-1; D is uncertain. The CDR3 runs 14 residues. Trimming removed 3 bases from V and 3 bases from J, with 11 bases in between. CDR1 is MNHEY, CDR2 SMNVEV, per germline (reference sequence). In DNA form, the CDR3 reads TGTGCCAGCAGTTTTCGGACTGAACACACTGAAGCTTTCTTT. Protein: CASSFRTEHTEAFF.